This entry features one TCR beta chain sequence. What it binds is unknown. V was pared by 9 bases and J by 2 bases, with 10 bases between. CDR3 length equals 12 residues. Per the germline V gene, CDR1 is MRHNA and CDR2 is SNTAGT. Primers: 60 Vbeta forward and 13 Jbeta reverse. Libraries were prepared by immunoSEQ multiplex PCR; TCRdb keeps only in-frame clonotypes and omits some of them. This table holds under 200,000 clones. The data originate from a study of cytomegalovirus exposure and HLA in healthy donors. Study in general: Within an early data release were 85 million or so unique TCRs drawn from HLA-typed donors. Study-wide findings and caveats: The Asian-associated ancestry cluster reportedly had fewer N-insertions than the roughly 670-donor mean in a later analysis. The CMV antigen specificity of a few CMV-associated chains was confirmed through in vitro analysis. In a later analysis, DRB1 alleles had the most associated TCRs; HLA-C alleles the fewest.

This TCR was recovered from a young woman in good health and CMV-seropositive. Sequenced sample: PBMCs. V is TRBV6-4 and J is TRBJ1-2; a weak D match, TRBD1 (6 bases). CDR3 residues: CASRTGNYGYTF. The CDR3 region has the DNA TGTGCCAGTCGAACAGGGAACTATGGCTACACCTTC.